This T cell receptor beta chain originates from a study of beta chain features in type 1 diabetes. The authors reverse transcribed all of the isolated RNA, so sequencing captured expressed TCRB transcripts. Sequencing was performed with immunoSEQ multiplex PCR; in TCRdb, only in-frame clones are kept and a portion is missing. The sample lists under 850,000 clones, roughly 13% occurring once. CDR1 is MNHEY and CDR2 is SVGAGI in the germline V gene. Trimming pared 6 bases from V and 5 bases from J, leaving 17 bases between. The length of the CDR3 is 15 residues. Overall study findings and caveats: Within each of all four CD4+ subsets, Type 1 diabetes patients had TCRB CDR3s that were moderately but significantly shorter.

On this clone itself: Its specificity is unknown.

The sequencing input was naive CD4+ T cells from blood. The chain links TRBV6-5 to TRBJ1-5; D may be TRBD1 (6 bases). The TCR originated in a man younger than 35 with type 1 diabetes. The CDR3: CASSPSSRGDQPQHF. CDR3 DNA: TGTGCCAGCAGCCCCTCCAGCAGGGGTGATCAGCCCCAGCATTTT.